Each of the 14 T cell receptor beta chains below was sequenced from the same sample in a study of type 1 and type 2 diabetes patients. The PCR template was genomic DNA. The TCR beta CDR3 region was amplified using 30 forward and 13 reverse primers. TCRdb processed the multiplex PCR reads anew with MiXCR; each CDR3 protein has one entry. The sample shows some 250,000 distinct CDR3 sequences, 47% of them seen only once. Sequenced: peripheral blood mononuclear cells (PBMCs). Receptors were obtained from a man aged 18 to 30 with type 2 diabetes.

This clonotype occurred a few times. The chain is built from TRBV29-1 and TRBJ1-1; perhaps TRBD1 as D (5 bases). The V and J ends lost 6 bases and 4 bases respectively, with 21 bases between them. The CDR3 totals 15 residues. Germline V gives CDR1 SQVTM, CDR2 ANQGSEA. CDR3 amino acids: CSVTPLNGGSTEAFF. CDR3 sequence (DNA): TGCAGCGTGACCCCTTTAAACGGGGGGAGCACTGAAGCTTTCTTT.

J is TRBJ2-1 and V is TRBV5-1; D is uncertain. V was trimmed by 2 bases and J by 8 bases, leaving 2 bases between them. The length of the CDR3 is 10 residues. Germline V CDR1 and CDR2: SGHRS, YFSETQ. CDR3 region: CASSFHEQFF. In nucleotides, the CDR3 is TGCGCCAGCAGCTTCCATGAGCAGTTCTTC. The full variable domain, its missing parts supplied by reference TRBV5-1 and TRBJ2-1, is KAGVTQTPRYLIKTRGQQVTLSCSPISGHRSVSWYQQTPGQGLQFLFEYFSETQRNKGNFPGRFSGRQFSNSRSEMNVSTLELGDSALYLCASSFHEQFFGPGTRLTVL.

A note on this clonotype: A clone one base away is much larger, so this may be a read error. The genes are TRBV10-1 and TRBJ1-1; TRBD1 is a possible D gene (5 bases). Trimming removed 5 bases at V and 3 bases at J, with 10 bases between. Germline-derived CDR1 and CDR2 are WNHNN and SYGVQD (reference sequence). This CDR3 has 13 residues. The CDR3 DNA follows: TGCGCCAGCAGTATGACAGCCGACACTGAAGCTTTCTTT. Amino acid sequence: CASSMTADTEAFF.

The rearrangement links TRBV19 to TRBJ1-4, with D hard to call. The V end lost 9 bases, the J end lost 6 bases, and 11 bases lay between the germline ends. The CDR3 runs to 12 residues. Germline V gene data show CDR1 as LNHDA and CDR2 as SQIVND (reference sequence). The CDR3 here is CASTKDDEKLFF. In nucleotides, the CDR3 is TGTGCCAGCACCAAGGATGATGAAAAACTGTTTTTT.

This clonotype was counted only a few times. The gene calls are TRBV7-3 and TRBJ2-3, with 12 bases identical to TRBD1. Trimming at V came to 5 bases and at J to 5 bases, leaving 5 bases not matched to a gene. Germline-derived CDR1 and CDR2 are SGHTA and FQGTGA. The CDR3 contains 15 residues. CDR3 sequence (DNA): TGTGCCAGCAGCCCTAGGGACAGGGGGCAAGATACGCAGTATTTT. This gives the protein CASSPRDRGQDTQYF.

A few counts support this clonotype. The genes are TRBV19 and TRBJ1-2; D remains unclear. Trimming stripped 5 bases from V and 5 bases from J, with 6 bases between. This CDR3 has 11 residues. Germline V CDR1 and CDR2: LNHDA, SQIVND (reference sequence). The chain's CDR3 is CASSLTYGYTF. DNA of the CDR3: TGTGCCAGTAGTCTCACATATGGCTACACCTTC.

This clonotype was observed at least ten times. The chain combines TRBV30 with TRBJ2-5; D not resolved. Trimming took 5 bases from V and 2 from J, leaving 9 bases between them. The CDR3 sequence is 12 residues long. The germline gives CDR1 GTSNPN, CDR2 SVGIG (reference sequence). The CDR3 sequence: CAWGQRQETQYF. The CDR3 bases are TGTGCCTGGGGGCAGAGACAAGAGACCCAGTACTTC. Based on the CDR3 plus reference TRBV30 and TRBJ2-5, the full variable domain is SQTIHQWPATLVQPVGSPLSLECTVEGTSNPNLYWYRQAAGRGLQLLFYSVGIGQISSEVPQNLSASRPQDRQFILSSKKLLLSDSGFYLCAWGQRQETQYFGPGTRLLVL.

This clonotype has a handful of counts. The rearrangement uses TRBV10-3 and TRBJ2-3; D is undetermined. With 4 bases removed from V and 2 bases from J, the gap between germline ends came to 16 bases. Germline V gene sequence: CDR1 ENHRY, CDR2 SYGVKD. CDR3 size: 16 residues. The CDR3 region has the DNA TGTGCCATCAGTGGGCCCTTGAGTGGATTCACAGATACGCAGTATTTT. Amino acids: CAISGPLSGFTDTQYF.

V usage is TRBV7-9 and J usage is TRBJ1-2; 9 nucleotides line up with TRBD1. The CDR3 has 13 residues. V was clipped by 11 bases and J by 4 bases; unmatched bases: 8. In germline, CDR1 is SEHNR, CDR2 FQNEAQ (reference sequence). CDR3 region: CACGQGTSYGYTF. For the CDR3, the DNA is TGTGCCTGCGGACAGGGGACTTCCTATGGCTACACCTTC.

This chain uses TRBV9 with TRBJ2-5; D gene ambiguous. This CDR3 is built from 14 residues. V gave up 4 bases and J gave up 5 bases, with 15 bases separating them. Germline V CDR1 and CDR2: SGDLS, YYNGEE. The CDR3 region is CASSLGPLWETQYF. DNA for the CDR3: TGTGCCAGCAGCCTCGGACCTCTTTGGGAGACCCAGTACTTC.

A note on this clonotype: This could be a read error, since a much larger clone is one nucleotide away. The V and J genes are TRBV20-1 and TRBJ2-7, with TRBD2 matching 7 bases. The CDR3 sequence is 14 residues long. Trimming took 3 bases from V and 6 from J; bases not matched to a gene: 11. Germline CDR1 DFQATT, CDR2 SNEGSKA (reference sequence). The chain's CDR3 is CSASFVGLVGEQYF. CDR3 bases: TGCAGTGCTAGTTTCGTTGGACTAGTCGGCGAGCAGTACTTC.

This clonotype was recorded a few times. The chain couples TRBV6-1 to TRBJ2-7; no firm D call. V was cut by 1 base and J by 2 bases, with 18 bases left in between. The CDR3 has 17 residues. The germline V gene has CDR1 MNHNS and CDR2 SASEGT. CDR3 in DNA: TGTGCCAGCAGTGAAGGTTGGTCCAAACTCATCCCCTACGAGCAGTACTTC. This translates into CASSEGWSKLIPYEQYF.

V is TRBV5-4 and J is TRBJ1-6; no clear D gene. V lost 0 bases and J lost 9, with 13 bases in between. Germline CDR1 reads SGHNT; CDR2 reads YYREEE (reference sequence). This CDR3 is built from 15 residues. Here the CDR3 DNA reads TGTGCCAGCAGCTTGGCCTTGAACTTGGCTTCACCCCTCCACTTT. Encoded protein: CASSLALNLASPLHF.

CDR3 bases: TGTGCCAGCAAACAGGGGGCGGGGGGCTACACCTTC. Translating gives CASKQGAGGYTF. The V call is TRBV12-3 or TRBV12-4, the J call TRBJ1-2; 9 nucleotides match TRBD1. The CDR3 sequence is 12 residues long. V dropped 7 bases and J dropped 8; count of bases not matched to a gene: 5.